This entry lists 27 T cell receptor beta chains sequenced from one sample in a study of vaccination and CD4 T cells after COVID-19. Documented treatment: approximately nine-day PBMC culture with coronavirus spike peptide pools or control peptides (ViraFEST assay). Their specific antigens are unknown. Sequencing of DNA taken from cultured CD4+ T cells relied on the Oncomine TCR Beta short-read assay. TCRdb reprocessed the PCR reads via MiXCR and lists one record per CDR3 protein. The sample records approximately 13,000 distinct CDR3 sequences, 55% to 80% being singletons. Material for sequencing was CD4+ T cells from blood, cultured in vitro. The receptors shown here come from a human donor who had recovered from COVID-19.

The chain carries TRBV6-5 and TRBJ2-7; unclear D gene. This CDR3 is 11 amino acids long. Germline V gene data show CDR1 as MNHEY and CDR2 as SVGAGI. V lost 1 base, J lost 7 bases, and 5 bases lay in between. CDR3 amino acids: CASSYLGEQYF. CDR3 in DNA: TGTGCCAGCAGTTACTTGGGGGAGCAGTACTTC.

This clonotype was observed a single time. V gene TRBV7-3 combines with J gene TRBJ1-1, with D unclear. V dropped 3 bases and J dropped 7 bases, with 12 bases sitting between them. The CDR3 contains 13 residues. Germline assignment: CDR1 SGHTA and CDR2 FQGTGA. CDR3 DNA: TGTGCCAGCAGCTTGAATGCACAGAGTGAAGCTTTCTTT. Protein sequence: CASSLNAQSEAFF.

This chain links TRBV20-1 with TRBJ2-2, with TRBD2 matching over 9 bases. CDR3 length equals 15 residues. Germline V gene lookup returns CDR1 DFQATT and CDR2 SNEGSKA (reference sequence). Trimming removed 3 bases from V and 5 bases from J; junction bases left unmatched: 7. This CDR3 is CSASIAGEGTGELFF. DNA of the CDR3: TGCAGTGCTAGTATAGCGGGAGAGGGGACCGGGGAGCTGTTTTTT.

This clonotype turned up a few times. V gene TRBV11-2 combines with J gene TRBJ2-7; D possibly matches TRBD1 or TRBD2 (6 bases each). The length of the CDR3 is 16 residues. The V end was cut by 5 bases, the J end by 0 bases, with 17 bases between. Germline CDR1 and CDR2: SGHAT and FQNNGV. Here the CDR3 reads CASSPLGGRSSYEQYF. The CDR3 DNA follows: TGTGCCAGCAGCCCCCTCGGGGGCAGGAGCTCCTACGAGCAGTACTTC. Supplemented by reference TRBV11-2 and TRBJ2-7, the full variable domain reads EAGVAQSPRYKIIEKRQSVAFWCNPISGHATLYWYQQILGQGPKLLIQFQNNGVVDDSQLPKDRFSAERLKGVDSTLKIQPAKLEDSAVYLCASSPLGGRSSYEQYFGPGTRLTVT.

This sequence joins TRBV11-3 and TRBJ1-2, with D unresolved. Germline V gene lookup returns CDR1 SGHNT and CDR2 YENEEA. The CDR3 has 15 residues. V was cut by 5 bases and J by 5 bases, with 18 bases left in between. The CDR3 bases are TGTGCCAGCAGCCGCCTCCGGGCCTCGGTTTATGGCTACACCTTC. Protein: CASSRLRASVYGYTF.

CDR3 coding DNA: TGCAGCGTTGGGAAGACTTTGAACACTGAAGCTTTCTTT. This translates into CSVGKTLNTEAFF. The chain couples TRBV29-1 to TRBJ1-1, with D unresolved. The CDR3 has 13 residues. CDR1 and CDR2 (germline): SQVTM, ANQGSEA. Trimming removed 4 bases from V and 0 bases from J, with 9 bases in between.

This CDR3 reads CASSLSGRSGTDTQYF. CDR3 bases: TGTGCCAGCAGTCTTAGCGGGAGAAGCGGCACAGATACGCAGTATTTT. V gene TRBV12-3 or TRBV12-4 combines with J gene TRBJ2-3; 9 bases line up with TRBD2. With 5 bases clipped from V and 1 base from J, the junction kept 7 bases outside the gene matches. The CDR3 has 16 residues.

The rearrangement links TRBV7-9 to TRBJ1-1; TRBD1 is a possible D gene (5 bases). Trimming left V 3 bases short and J 4 bases short, with 21 bases between. The germline gives CDR1 SEHNR, CDR2 FQNEAQ (reference sequence). CDR3 length: 17 amino acids. CDR3 region: CASSLGPPTEGPTEAFF. CDR3 nucleotide sequence: TGTGCCAGCAGCTTGGGGCCCCCGACGGAAGGACCCACTGAAGCTTTCTTT.

This clonotype was counted only a few times. This chain uses TRBV6-5 with TRBJ1-6, with D unclear. V dropped 1 base and J dropped 1 base, with 11 bases sitting between them. In germline, CDR1 is MNHEY, CDR2 SVGAGI. The CDR3 contains 17 residues. The CDR3 spells CASSYFDGGSYNSPLHF. In DNA form, the CDR3 reads TGTGCCAGCAGTTACTTCGATGGTGGTTCCTATAATTCACCCCTCCACTTT.

This rearrangement joins TRBV24-1 to TRBJ2-3, with 9 nucleotides matching TRBD1. The V and J ends lost 3 bases and 4 bases, in that order; junction bases with no gene match: 10. The CDR3 runs 17 residues. CDR1 and CDR2 (germline): KGHDR, SFDVKD. The CDR3 loop is CATSDQGDRVHADTQYF. In DNA form, the CDR3 reads TGTGCCACCAGTGATCAGGGGGACAGGGTACATGCAGATACGCAGTATTTT.

V usage is TRBV20-1 and J usage is TRBJ2-5, with 7 bases identical to TRBD2. V was pared by 4 bases and J by 1 base, with 9 bases of the junction left unmatched. The CDR3 is 15 residues long. From germline, CDR1 is DFQATT and CDR2 SNEGSKA (reference sequence). CDR3 coding DNA: TGCAGTGCTATCTCTCAAGCTAGCGGCCAAGAGACCCAGTACTTC. As protein: CSAISQASGQETQYF.

J is TRBJ1-3 and V is TRBV7-3; weak D call: TRBD1 (5 bases). Germline CDR1 reads SGHTA; CDR2 reads FQGTGA. Trimming took 5 bases from V and 4 from J, leaving 12 bases between them. This CDR3 has 14 residues. The CDR3 DNA sequence: TGTGCCAGCAGCCGTGGGGGTGAGGGAAACACCATATATTTT. Its protein product is CASSRGGEGNTIYF.

CDR3 nucleotide sequence: TGTGCCAGTAGTATAGGTACAGGGACAAACTATGGCTACACCTTC. This translates into CASSIGTGTNYGYTF. This chain uses TRBV19 with TRBJ1-2; D perhaps matches TRBD1 (6 bases). CDR3 length equals 15 residues. V was clipped by 1 base and J by 2 bases, with 11 bases between them. Looked up from germline, CDR1 is LNHDA and CDR2 is SQIVND (reference sequence).

This chain joins TRBV5-4 and TRBJ1-1; no definite D call. In germline, CDR1 is SGHNT, CDR2 YYREEE (reference sequence). Trimming shortened V by 2 bases and J by 1 base, and 9 bases separated the two germline ends. This CDR3 has 14 amino acids. The CDR3 DNA is TGTGCCAGCAGCTTCCCCAGCGCGAACACTGAAGCTTTCTTT. This encodes CASSFPSANTEAFF. Combining the CDR3 with reference TRBV5-4 and TRBJ1-1 gives the whole variable domain ETGVTQSPTHLIKTRGQQVTLRCSSQSGHNTVSWYQQALGQGPQFIFQYYREEENGRGNFPPRFSGLQFPNYSSELNVNALELDDSALYLCASSFPSANTEAFFGQGTRLTVV.

This clonotype is a singleton in its sample. The chain has TRBV6-5 and TRBJ1-6, with a possible D match to TRBD1 (5 bases). Germline-derived CDR1 and CDR2 are MNHEY and SVGAGI. Trimming took 0 bases from V and 2 from J, leaving 8 bases between them. This CDR3 contains 16 residues. The CDR3 loop reads CASSYSQGPYNSPLHF. For the CDR3, the DNA is TGTGCCAGCAGTTACTCGCAGGGCCCCTATAATTCACCCCTCCACTTT.

The gene calls are TRBV6-1 and TRBJ1-2; 7 bases align to TRBD1. V lost 5 bases to trimming and J lost 9 bases; unmatched junction nucleotides: 9. CDR3 size: 13 residues. The germline gives CDR1 MNHNS, CDR2 SASEGT. CDR3 residues: CASSQTGKRSYTF. CDR3 DNA sequence: TGTGCCAGCAGTCAGACAGGGAAGAGGAGCTACACCTTC.

This clonotype came up a few times. The chain employs TRBV4-3 and TRBJ1-2; unclear D gene. This CDR3 is 13 amino acids long. Germline loops: CDR1 LGHNA, CDR2 YSLEER. Trimming took off 5 bases at V and 6 bases at J, with 13 bases between the two ends. This chain's CDR3 is CASSGTLDDGYTF. The CDR3 nucleotides read TGCGCCAGCAGCGGAACTTTAGACGATGGCTACACCTTC.

The rearrangement uses TRBV6-1 and TRBJ2-1, with 14 bases fitting TRBD2. Germline lookup yields CDR1 MNHNS and CDR2 SASEGT. The V segment lost 1 base and the J segment 10 bases; nucleotides outside the gene matches: 15. The CDR3 runs to 19 residues. In DNA, the CDR3 is TGTGCCAGCAGTGAAGTATTAGTGGGACTAGCGGGAGCCGGAAGGGAGCAGTTCTTC. Amino acids: CASSEVLVGLAGAGREQFF.

The chain is built from TRBV18 and TRBJ2-7; TRBD1 matches at 9 bases. Germline assignment: CDR1 KGHSH and CDR2 LQKENI. J gave up 3 bases and V 4 bases, and 7 bases lay outside the gene matches. The CDR3 has 15 amino acids. The CDR3 sequence: CASSLRRDRVYEQYF. The CDR3 DNA follows: TGTGCCAGCTCACTTCGCCGGGACAGGGTCTACGAGCAGTACTTC.

The chain is built from TRBV10-1 and TRBJ2-7; 7 nucleotides match TRBD1. Unmatched junction bases numbered 5, after V lost 3 bases and J lost 6 bases. This CDR3 is 13 amino acids long. The germline gives CDR1 WNHNN, CDR2 SYGVQD (reference sequence). The DNA of the CDR3 is TGCGCCAGCAGTGACTCGACAGGGAGCGAGCAGTACTTC. Translating gives CASSDSTGSEQYF.

The rearrangement links TRBV7-2 to TRBJ1-2; 7 positions agree with TRBD1. Germline-derived CDR1 and CDR2 are SGHTA and FQGNSA. After removal of 2 bases from V and 8 bases from J, the junction contained 2 bases not matched to a gene. The CDR3 is 12 amino acids. The CDR3 DNA sequence: TGTGCCAGCAGCTTAAACAGGGGCGGCTACACCTTC. As protein: CASSLNRGGYTF.

This clonotype was seen a few times. The gene calls are TRBV7-9 and TRBJ2-3; D may be TRBD2 (6 bases). CDR3 size: 15 residues. Germline V gives CDR1 SEHNR, CDR2 FQNEAQ (reference sequence). The ends were cut back, 5 bases at V and 3 bases at J, with 15 bases in the middle. The CDR3 region has the DNA TGTGCCAGCAGCCCAAAGCGGAGGGTTACAGATACGCAGTATTTT. This encodes CASSPKRRVTDTQYF.

The V call is TRBV2, the J call TRBJ1-2; perhaps TRBD1 as D (6 bases). Germline V lookup: CDR1 SNHLY, CDR2 FYNNEI. The CDR3 spans 14 residues. Trimming took off 6 bases at V and 7 bases at J, with 18 bases between the two ends. The CDR3 loop is CASRWGRTGGGYTF. CDR3 DNA: TGTGCCAGCAGGTGGGGGCGTACTGGGGGTGGCTACACCTTC. Full variable domain (missing parts from reference TRBV2 and TRBJ1-2): EPEVTQTPSHQVTQMGQEVILRCVPISNHLYFYWYRQILGQKVEFLVSFYNNEISEKSEIFDDQFSVERPDGSNFTLKIRSTKLEDSAMYFCASRWGRTGGGYTFGSGTRLTVV.

This chain uses TRBV7-9 with TRBJ2-7; 7 bases line up with TRBD2. Germline V gene sequence: CDR1 SEHNR, CDR2 FQNEAQ (reference sequence). This CDR3 contains 15 residues. The junction had 12 bases not matched to a gene; V was cut back by 5 bases and J by 5 bases. The DNA of the CDR3 is TGTGCCAGCAGCCCCCCGACTAGCTACACGCACGAGCAGTACTTC. This gives the protein CASSPPTSYTHEQYF.

The chain couples TRBV6-1 to TRBJ2-2, with 14 bases lining up with TRBD2. Germline V lookup: CDR1 MNHNS, CDR2 SASEGT. The CDR3 spans 16 residues. V lost 6 bases to trimming and J lost 4 bases; unmatched junction nucleotides: 4. In nucleotides, the CDR3 is TGTGCCAGCAGCCGAGGGACTAGCGGGAGCACCGGGGAGCTGTTTTTT. Translated: CASSRGTSGSTGELFF.

CDR3 nucleotide sequence: TGCGCCAGCAGCCAAGGGCAGGGAAGTCAGCCCCAGCATTTT. This translates into CASSQGQGSQPQHF. This chain links TRBV4-3 with TRBJ1-5, with D possibly matching TRBD1 (5 bases). This CDR3 has 14 amino acids. Germline values: CDR1 LGHNA, CDR2 YSLEER. Trimming cost V 1 base and J 6 bases, with 10 bases left between them.

The rearrangement links TRBV28 to TRBJ1-1; D gene uncertain. The CDR3 is made up of 11 amino acids. Germline assignment: CDR1 MDHEN and CDR2 SYDVKM. Trimming removed 6 bases at V and 2 bases at J, with 4 bases between. The CDR3 protein is CASSVNTEAFF. The CDR3 DNA reads as TGTGCCAGCAGCGTAAACACTGAAGCTTTCTTT.